This TCR beta chain appears in the sequencing data of a study of T cells in localized non-small cell lung cancer. This clone was counted once. From germline, CDR1 is SGDLS and CDR2 YYNGEE. With 0 bases removed from V and 2 bases from J, the gap between germline ends came to 9 bases. This CDR3 is built from 14 residues. Using immunoSEQ multiplex PCR, the repertoire was profiled, and TCRdb retains in-frame clones only, with some absent. This sample has roughly 34,000 clones, with approximately 81% found just once. This clonotype was sampled from a male donor aged 60 or over with stage II squamous cell lung carcinoma. The V and J genes are TRBV9 and TRBJ2-7; a weak D match, TRBD1 (6 bases). The sequences come from peripheral blood, collected before any cancer treatment. Here the CDR3 DNA reads TGTGCCAGCAGCGTAGGGGACATCGCCTACGAGCAGTACTTC. Its protein is CASSVGDIAYEQYF. The whole variable domain, remainder taken from reference TRBV9 and TRBJ2-7, is DSGVTQTPKHLITATGQRVTLRCSPRSGDLSVYWYQQSLDQGLQFLIQYYNGEERAKGNILERFSAQQFPDLHSELNLSSLELGDSALYFCASSVGDIAYEQYFGPGTRLTVT.